These 17 T cell receptor beta chains originate from one sample sequenced in a study of blood T cells in healthy people across ages. Then a second PCR, running roughly 7 to 11 cycles, was carried out with a sample-barcoded 5' primer and a J-beta primer mix. TCRdb analysed the 5' RACE reads with MiXCR anew, one entry per CDR3 protein. Found here are over 500,000 distinct CDR3 sequences, approximately 26% of them singletons; the top ten hold approximately 3.7%. These data were likewise used in another study, on T cells of mothers and their children.

The material sequenced was blood. These receptors were taken from a boy aged 2 to 9 in good health.

V and J are TRBV7-2 and TRBJ2-7; tentative D call: TRBD2 (7 bases). Germline CDR1 reads SGHTA; CDR2 reads FQGNSA. This CDR3 is built from 15 residues. V gave up 5 bases and J gave up 2 bases, with 16 bases separating them. This CDR3 is CASSVGRGGAYEQYF. DNA for the CDR3: TGTGCCAGCAGCGTAGGAAGGGGGGGCGCCTACGAGCAGTACTTC.

The gene calls are TRBV7-2 and TRBJ2-3; tentative D call: TRBD2 (6 bases). Germline assignment: CDR1 SGHTA and CDR2 FQGNSA. Trimming left V 3 bases short and J 6 bases short, with 13 bases between. There are 14 residues in the CDR3. The CDR3 reads CASSFPGVYDTQYF. The CDR3 DNA sequence: TGTGCCAGCAGCTTTCCGGGGGTCTATGATACGCAGTATTTT.

This clonotype was counted between two and nine times. The chain uses TRBV12-5 and TRBJ2-6; D remains unclear. The V and J ends lost 0 bases and 1 base respectively, with 10 bases between them. The CDR3 is 17 amino acids. Germline CDR1 LGHNT, CDR2 FRNRAP. CDR3: CASGLVAQRSGANVLTF. The DNA for the CDR3 is TGTGCTAGTGGTTTGGTGGCACAAAGGTCTGGGGCCAACGTCCTGACTTTC.

This clonotype was found a few times. This chain connects TRBV5-1 to TRBJ1-1; no reliable D call. Germline assignment: CDR1 SGHRS and CDR2 YFSETQ. This CDR3 is built from 11 residues. Trimming removed 2 bases from V and 6 bases from J, with 5 bases in between. In nucleotides, the CDR3 is TGCGCCAGCAGCTTTCAGTCTGAAGCTTTCTTT. Translated, it gives CASSFQSEAFF.

The chain combines TRBV2 with TRBJ2-5; 7 positions match TRBD1. The J call may be incorrect, as the DNA end agrees better with TRBJ2-1. The CDR3 runs 14 residues. Germline loops: CDR1 SNHLY, CDR2 FYNNEI. The CDR3 DNA sequence: TGTGCCAGCAGAGCCCAGGGGGATGCGAATGAGCAGTTCTTC. This codes for CASRAQGDANEQFF.

The chain couples TRBV5-5 to TRBJ1-3; possibly TRBD1 for D (6 bases). V gave up 0 bases and J gave up 3 bases, with 10 bases separating them. Per germline, CDR1 SGHKS and CDR2 YYEKEE (reference sequence). The length of the CDR3 is 15 residues. Written as DNA, the CDR3 is TGTGCCAGCAGCTTGGAAGGGGGATTTGGAAACACCATATATTTT. This translates into CASSLEGGFGNTIYF.

This chain connects TRBV20-1 to TRBJ2-5; TRBD2 might be the D (5 bases). The germline gives CDR1 DFQATT, CDR2 SNEGSKA (reference sequence). The CDR3 spans 15 residues. Deletions cut 3 bases from V and 3 bases from J, with 17 bases between. This chain's CDR3 is CSASPARWTEETQYF. CDR3 in DNA: TGCAGTGCTAGCCCGGCCAGGTGGACTGAAGAGACCCAGTACTTC.

The chain recombines TRBV12-5 with TRBJ1-4; no definite D call. CDR1 and CDR2 from the germline V gene are LGHNT and FRNRAP. This CDR3 contains 14 residues. Trimming took 1 base from V and 8 from J, leaving 11 bases between them. The CDR3 loop is CASGLGQPGEKLFF. The CDR3 nucleotides are TGTGCTAGTGGTTTGGGGCAGCCCGGAGAAAAACTGTTTTTT.

There are a few counts of this clonotype. The genes are TRBV6-5 and TRBJ1-2; TRBD1 aligns across 7 bases. V lost 6 bases to trimming and J lost 1 base; unmatched junction nucleotides: 5. This CDR3 is 14 amino acids long. Germline values: CDR1 MNHEY, CDR2 SVGAGI. CDR3 nucleotides: TGTGCCAGCAGAGGACAGGAGAATAACTATGGCTACACCTTC. Protein sequence: CASRGQENNYGYTF.

This clonotype was counted only a few times. V is TRBV7-9 and J is TRBJ2-5; 12 bases are a match to TRBD2. The CDR3 is 14 residues long. The junction had 7 bases not matched to a gene; V was cut back by 3 bases and J by 11 bases. Germline V CDR1 and CDR2: SEHNR, FQNEAQ (reference sequence). CDR3 region: CASSLTSGSKEQYF. In nucleotides, the CDR3 is TGTGCCAGCAGCTTGACTAGCGGGAGTAAAGAGCAGTACTTC.

The V and J genes are TRBV20-1 and TRBJ2-3; 12 bases agree with TRBD2. V shed 0 bases and J 4 bases; nucleotides not matched to a gene: 8. Germline CDR1 DFQATT, CDR2 SNEGSKA (reference sequence). The CDR3 runs to 17 residues. The CDR3 nucleotides are TGCAGTGCTAGAGAGCCTAGCGGGGGGGCCGGCGCAGATACGCAGTATTTT. Its translation is CSAREPSGGAGADTQYF.

This clonotype was seen many times. The gene calls are TRBV20-1 and TRBJ2-3, with D possibly matching TRBD2 (6 bases). The CDR3 covers 14 residues. V was cut by 0 bases and J by 3 bases, with 10 bases left in between. Germline values: CDR1 DFQATT, CDR2 SNEGSKA (reference sequence). CDR3 nucleotides: TGCAGTGCTAGAGATGGGACTTCTACAGATACGCAGTATTTT. It is translated as CSARDGTSTDTQYF.

This clonotype was seen only a few times. This chain joins TRBV6-2 or TRBV6-3 and TRBJ2-7; no clear D. Trimming took 4 bases from V and 4 from J, leaving 5 bases between them. CDR3 length: 11 amino acids. Germline V gene sequence: CDR1 MNHEY, CDR2 SVGEGT. The CDR3 loop is CASSWRYEQYF. The CDR3 DNA is TGTGCCAGCAGTTGGCGATACGAGCAGTACTTC.

The CDR3 is CAISSGATTDTQYF. In DNA form, the CDR3 reads TGTGCCATCAGTTCGGGGGCAACCACAGATACGCAGTATTTT. This chain joins TRBV10-3 and TRBJ2-3, with D possibly being TRBD1 or TRBD2 (6 bases each). This CDR3 region has 14 residues. Trimming pared 5 bases from V and 2 bases from J, leaving 11 bases between. Per germline, CDR1 ENHRY and CDR2 SYGVKD.

This clonotype was detected a few times. J is TRBJ1-1 and V is TRBV7-3; 9 nucleotides match TRBD1. CDR1 and CDR2 (germline): SGHTA, FQGTGA. After removal of 2 bases from V and 1 base from J, the junction contained 5 bases not matched to a gene. The CDR3 covers 16 residues. The DNA of the CDR3 is TGTGCCAGCAGCTTACAGGACAGGGGTCGGAACACTGAAGCTTTCTTT. The encoded protein is CASSLQDRGRNTEAFF.

This sequence joins TRBV20-1 and TRBJ2-2, with 7 bases lining up with TRBD2. V lost 5 bases to trimming and J lost 3 bases; unmatched junction nucleotides: 6. The V gene's germline CDR1 is DFQATT and CDR2 SNEGSKA (reference sequence). This CDR3 has 14 amino acids. CDR3 sequence (DNA): TGCAGTGCTGGAGGGAGGGCGGACACCGGGGAGCTGTTTTTT. Amino acid sequence: CSAGGRADTGELFF.

This clonotype was observed a few times. The chain couples TRBV7-9 to TRBJ2-1; D gene uncertain. Trimming pared 1 base from V and 5 bases from J, leaving 24 bases between. CDR1 SEHNR and CDR2 FQNEAQ come from the germline V gene (reference sequence). CDR3 length equals 19 residues. CDR3 loop: CASSLERGTNPLLHNEQFF. CDR3 DNA sequence: TGTGCCAGCAGCTTAGAGCGCGGAACCAATCCCTTATTACACAATGAGCAGTTCTTC.